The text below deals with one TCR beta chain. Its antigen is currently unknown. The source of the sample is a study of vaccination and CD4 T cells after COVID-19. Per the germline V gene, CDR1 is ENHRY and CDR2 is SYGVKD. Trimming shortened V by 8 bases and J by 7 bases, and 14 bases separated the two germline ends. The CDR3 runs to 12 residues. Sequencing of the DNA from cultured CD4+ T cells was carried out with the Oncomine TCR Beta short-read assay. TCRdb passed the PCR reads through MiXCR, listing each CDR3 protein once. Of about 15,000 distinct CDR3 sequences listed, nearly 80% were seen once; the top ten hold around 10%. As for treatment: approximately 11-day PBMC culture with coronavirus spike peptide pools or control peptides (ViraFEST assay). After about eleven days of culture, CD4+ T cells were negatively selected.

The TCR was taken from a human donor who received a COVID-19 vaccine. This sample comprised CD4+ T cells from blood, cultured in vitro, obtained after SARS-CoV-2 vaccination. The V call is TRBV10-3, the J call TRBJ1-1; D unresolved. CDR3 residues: CAIGGGVHEAFF. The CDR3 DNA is TGTGCCATCGGAGGTGGGGTCCATGAAGCTTTCTTT.